This TCR beta chain emerged from a study of Ad26.COV2.S vaccination and SARS-CoV-2 variants. Study results and limitations: Measurement of non-spike TCR breadth gave similar results in vaccine and placebo recipients.

V shed 5 bases and J shed 1 base, with 23 bases lying between them. Germline assignment: CDR1 MNHEY and CDR2 SMNVEV (reference sequence). CDR3 length equals 18 residues. As for this clone: Its cognate antigen is unknown.

Noted treatment: about 20 received Ad26.COV2.S at low or high dose, single or two shots; several received placebo; per-sample allocation not given. Sampling took place 63 days after the first vaccine or placebo injection. Vaccination used an Ad26 vector expressing Wuhan-strain SARS-CoV-2 spike. Repertoires were generated with immunoSEQ multiplex PCR, while TCRdb's copy carries only in-frame clones and drops some. Of more than 400,000 clones in the sample, 80% to 95% were seen once. V and J are TRBV27 and TRBJ1-1; no firm D call. The source is a person aged 18-65 years who received the Ad26.COV2.S COVID-19 vaccine or a placebo. Here the sequenced sample was peripheral blood, taken in a trial of Ad26.COV2.S vaccine versus placebo. The CDR3: CASSLFKSAGTQNTEAFF. CDR3 bases: TGTGCCAGCAGTCTATTCAAGTCGGCGGGCACACAGAACACTGAAGCTTTCTTT.